This T cell receptor beta chain was recorded in a study of T cells in Graves' hyperthyroidism and ophthalmopathy. This clonotype was observed many times. CDR3 length: 14 residues. The germline V and J ends were trimmed by 3 bases and 4 bases, with 12 bases remaining between them. The CDR3 regions of TCR beta were amplified from RNA transcripts. HTBI primers were the set used in a first-round RT-PCR of the TCR CDR3. TCRdb reanalysed the multiplex PCR reads using MiXCR and keeps one entry per CDR3 protein. This sample has roughly 300,000 distinct CDR3 sequences; about 15% occur once, and the top ten carry about 26%.

The sequencing sample was made of blood. This clonotype was sampled from a woman aged 30 to 39 with Graves' hyperthyroidism. The gene calls are TRBV12-3 or TRBV12-4 and TRBJ1-2, with D tentatively TRBD1 (5 bases). CDR3 nucleotide sequence: TGTGCCAGCAGTTTCCTACAGGACGGCTATGGCTACACCTTC. Its protein product is CASSFLQDGYGYTF.